Below, 26 T cell receptor beta chains from the same sample are listed, as sequenced in a study of blood T cells in healthy people across ages. It was with a sample-barcoded 5' primer and a J-beta primer mix that a second PCR of about 6 to 12 cycles was run. A single record per CDR3 protein comes from TCRdb applying MiXCR to the 5' RACE reads. This sample yields 630,000 or so distinct CDR3 sequences, of which about 30% are seen a single time; 15% to 17% belongs to the top ten. The sequencing input was blood. Receptor source: a woman older than 75 in good health.

This clonotype was found many times. The genes are TRBV20-1 and TRBJ2-1; D gene ambiguous. The CDR3 contains 11 residues. Germline V gene lookup returns CDR1 DFQATT and CDR2 SNEGSKA (reference sequence). The V gene lost 1 base and the J gene lost 8 bases, with 6 bases spanning the gap. CDR3: CSARATHEQFF. The CDR3 DNA reads TGCAGTGCTAGAGCGACACATGAGCAGTTCTTC.

Details on this clonotype: Since a much larger clone is just one base distant, this may be a read error. Because it lacks the conserved phenylalanine or tryptophan at the end, this CDR3 is likely a read error. The chain has TRBV5-6 and TRBJ1-5; D remains unclear. CDR3 length: 13 residues. Germline V gene data show CDR1 as SGHDT and CDR2 as YYEEEE. Trimming removed 0 bases at V and 8 bases at J, with 9 bases between. Here the CDR3 reads CASSLGTTKPQHL. The CDR3 bases are TGTGCCAGCAGCTTGGGAACGACAAAGCCCCAGCATCTT.

This clonotype occurred many times. The rearrangement links TRBV7-2 to TRBJ2-3; D is perhaps TRBD1 (8 bases). CDR1 is SGHTA, CDR2 FQGNSA, per germline. V dropped 5 bases and J dropped 1 base, with 16 bases sitting between them. There are 16 residues in the CDR3. The DNA for the CDR3 is TGTGCCAGCAGCCGCAGGGGGGGACAGGGCACAGATACGCAGTATTTT. Translated, it gives CASSRRGGQGTDTQYF.

For this clonotype: This may come from a read error, since a much larger clone is one base off. The V call is TRBV7-2, the J call TRBJ2-7, with D maybe TRBD2 (6 bases). CDR3 length equals 13 residues. V shed 5 bases and J shed 7 bases, with 15 bases lying between them. Per germline, CDR1 SGHTA and CDR2 FQGNSA. Written as DNA, the CDR3 is TGTGCCAGCAGCCCCGCGGGGATCAATGAGCAGTACTTC. Its protein product is CASSPAGINEQYF.

The gene calls are TRBV27 and TRBJ2-7; D might be TRBD2 (6 bases). V dropped 9 bases and J dropped 12 bases, with 21 bases sitting between them. CDR3 length equals 12 residues. Germline CDR1 MNHEY, CDR2 SMNVEV (reference sequence). CDR3 sequence reads: CASSQGGGLSYF. CDR3 DNA: TGTGCCAGTAGCCAGGGCGGAGGGTTGTCGTACTTC.

The table lists this clonotype with many counts. The chain combines TRBV30 with TRBJ1-1; D is unclear. The CDR3 sequence is 14 residues long. CDR1 and CDR2 from the germline V gene are GTSNPN and SVGIG (reference sequence). The germline V and J ends were trimmed by 1 base and 6 bases, with 15 bases remaining between them. The CDR3 here is CAWSATSGGAEAFF. DNA of the CDR3: TGTGCCTGGAGTGCGACCTCCGGAGGAGCTGAAGCTTTCTTT.

The gene calls are TRBV20-1 and TRBJ2-1, with TRBD2 as a possible D gene (6 bases). The CDR3 has 13 residues. Germline CDR1 and CDR2: DFQATT and SNEGSKA (reference sequence). With 1 base removed from V and 10 bases from J, the gap between germline ends came to 14 bases. The CDR3 spells CSARGPGTREQFF. The DNA of the CDR3 is TGCAGTGCTAGAGGACCCGGGACTCGGGAGCAGTTCTTC.

The table lists this clonotype with a few counts. This sequence joins TRBV13 and TRBJ1-3; D is undetermined. Germline V gene data show CDR1 as PRHDT and CDR2 as FYEKMQ (reference sequence). This CDR3 has 15 residues. V gave up 8 bases and J gave up 2 bases, with 16 bases separating them. The CDR3, as DNA: TGTGCCAGCCTCGGGAGCCAGGATCCTGGAAACACCATATATTTT. It encodes CASLGSQDPGNTIYF. The full variable domain, completed using reference TRBV13 and TRBJ1-3, is AAGVIQSPRHLIKEKRETATLKCYPIPRHDTVYWYQQGPGQDPQFLISFYEKMQSDKGSIPDRFSAQQFSDYHSELNMSSLELGDSALYFCASLGSQDPGNTIYFGEGSWLTVV.

This clonotype was seen repeatedly, ten times or more. The chain uses TRBV7-3 and TRBJ2-7; weak D call: TRBD1 (5 bases). The CDR3 spans 14 residues. Trimming took off 0 bases at V and 2 bases at J, with 8 bases between the two ends. Germline loops: CDR1 SGHTA, CDR2 FQGTGA. Here the CDR3 DNA reads TGTGCCAGCAGCTTAACAGGGGATACCTACGAGCAGTACTTC. As protein: CASSLTGDTYEQYF.

This clonotype has ten or more counts. This sequence joins TRBV6-5 and TRBJ1-5; D uncertain. Germline CDR1 reads MNHEY; CDR2 reads SVGAGI. The germline V and J ends were trimmed by 6 bases and 3 bases, with 9 bases remaining between them. This CDR3 is 13 amino acids long. The CDR3 DNA reads as TGTGCCAGCAGATCCCATATCAATCAGCCCCAGCATTTT. This encodes CASRSHINQPQHF.

This clonotype was recorded many times. The CDR3 DNA follows: TGTGCCAGCAGACCCAGGGGGAAGGAGACCTACGAGCAGTACTTC. Its translation is CASRPRGKETYEQYF. J is TRBJ2-7 and V is TRBV6-6; 7 positions match TRBD1. Looked up from germline, CDR1 is MNHNY and CDR2 is SVGAGI (reference sequence). This CDR3 has 15 residues. Germline trimming cut 6 bases from V and 2 bases from J; bases unmatched to any gene: 10.

This clonotype was seen ten or more times. The gene calls are TRBV6-2 or TRBV6-3 and TRBJ2-7, with D maybe TRBD1 (6 bases). The germline CDR1 and CDR2 sequences are MNHEY and SVGEGT. CDR3 length: 14 residues. Deletions cut 0 bases from V and 6 bases from J, with 12 bases between. The CDR3 DNA reads as TGTGCCAGCAGTTACTCTCCTCCAGGGGCCGAGCAGTACTTC. Translating gives CASSYSPPGAEQYF.

Many counts were recorded for this clonotype. The CDR3 loop reads CSAANDRDYGYTF. The CDR3 nucleotides are TGCAGTGCTGCCAACGACAGAGACTATGGCTACACCTTC. The chain joins TRBV20-1 to TRBJ1-2, with D perhaps matching TRBD1 (5 bases). The CDR3 runs 13 residues. Germline values: CDR1 DFQATT, CDR2 SNEGSKA (reference sequence). V dropped 5 bases and J dropped 3 bases, with 13 bases sitting between them.

This clonotype was seen at least ten times. The chain couples TRBV7-2 to TRBJ2-3; 7 nucleotides agree with TRBD2. The CDR3 extends over 15 amino acids. V shed 3 bases, J shed 1 base, and the junction held 4 bases outside the gene matches. Germline CDR1 SGHTA, CDR2 FQGNSA. CDR3 region: CASSFSGAGTDTQYF. In DNA form, the CDR3 reads TGTGCCAGCAGCTTCAGCGGGGCGGGCACAGATACGCAGTATTTT.

Ten or more counts support this clonotype. The rearrangement uses TRBV29-1 and TRBJ2-7; no clear D gene. Germline V gene sequence: CDR1 SQVTM, CDR2 ANQGSEA. The CDR3 extends over 13 amino acids. V lost 4 bases to trimming and J lost 0 bases, with 10 bases between them. CDR3 bases: TGCAGCGTTGTCCCGTCGTCCTCCTACGAGCAGTACTTC. Its protein is CSVVPSSSYEQYF.

This clonotype was picked up many times. The chain employs TRBV6-2 or TRBV6-3 and TRBJ2-7; possibly TRBD1 for D (6 bases). The germline V and J ends were trimmed by 5 bases and 5 bases, with 25 bases remaining between them. Looked up from germline, CDR1 is MNHEY and CDR2 is SVGEGT. This CDR3 comprises 17 residues. The CDR3: CASSLNPKATGPNEQYF. The CDR3 region has the DNA TGTGCCAGCAGTCTCAACCCTAAGGCTACAGGGCCTAACGAGCAGTACTTC.

This clonotype is a singleton in its sample. Given a much more abundant clone one base away, this may be a read error. The chain combines TRBV12-3 or TRBV12-4 with TRBJ2-3; D is unclear. The V end lost 5 bases, the J end lost 1 base, and 7 bases lay between the germline ends. This CDR3 has 13 residues. CDR3 sequence (DNA): TGTGCCAGCAGTCGCGAGGGCACAGATACGCAGTATTTT. Translation gives CASSREGTDTQYF.

Notes on this clonotype: Possible read error: a much larger clone is one base away. The chain uses TRBV24-1 and TRBJ2-5, with a possible D match to TRBD2 (6 bases). The ends were cut back, 3 bases at V and 11 bases at J, with 15 bases in the middle. From germline, CDR1 is KGHDR and CDR2 SFDVKD. The CDR3 is 13 amino acids. Here the CDR3 reads CATSDNPGAEQYF. In DNA, the CDR3 is TGTGCCACCAGTGATAACCCGGGAGCTGAGCAGTACTTC.

This clonotype was counted ten times or more. This chain connects TRBV7-9 to TRBJ2-1; 7 nucleotides line up with TRBD2. The CDR3 length is 17 residues. J gave up 7 bases and V 1 base, and 13 bases lay outside the gene matches. The germline gives CDR1 SEHNR, CDR2 FQNEAQ (reference sequence). Here the CDR3 reads CASSLGGAAGAGNEQFF. The CDR3 DNA reads as TGTGCCAGCAGCTTAGGAGGCGCGGCAGGAGCGGGGAATGAGCAGTTCTTC.

There are a few counts of this clonotype. A much larger clone lies one base from this, so it may be a read error. V and J are TRBV5-1 and TRBJ2-1; D gene uncertain. Germline values: CDR1 SGHRS, CDR2 YFSETQ. V was shortened by 5 bases and J by 0 bases, with 12 bases between the two germline ends. The CDR3 totals 15 residues. This chain's CDR3 is CASRANGISYNEQFF. The CDR3, as DNA: TGCGCCAGCAGGGCTAACGGAATCTCCTACAATGAGCAGTTCTTC.

This clonotype was counted ten times or more. V gene TRBV29-1 combines with J gene TRBJ2-3; 12 bases line up with TRBD2. There are 15 residues in the CDR3. The germline CDR1 and CDR2 sequences are SQVTM and ANQGSEA. With 4 bases clipped from V and 4 bases from J, the junction kept 6 bases outside the gene matches. The CDR3 DNA sequence: TGCAGCGTTGGGGTACTAGCGGGGGGAGCAGATACGCAGTATTTT. This sequence encodes CSVGVLAGGADTQYF.

This clonotype has a count of ten or more. The chain is built from TRBV5-1 and TRBJ2-3; perhaps TRBD2 as D (6 bases). CDR1 SGHRS and CDR2 YFSETQ come from the germline V gene. The CDR3 spans 16 residues. Deletions cut 4 bases from V and 0 bases from J, with 15 bases between. The CDR3 sequence: CASSRTGGASTDTQYF. For the CDR3, the DNA is TGCGCCAGCAGCCGAACGGGCGGGGCGAGCACAGATACGCAGTATTTT.

This clonotype occurred many times. The V and J genes are TRBV30 and TRBJ2-5, with 7 bases matching TRBD1. The CDR3 contains 12 residues. Germline trimming cut 5 bases from V and 2 bases from J; bases unmatched to any gene: 2. Germline V gene data show CDR1 as GTSNPN and CDR2 as SVGIG (reference sequence). CDR3 bases: TGTGCCTGGGGACAGGCACAAGAGACCCAGTACTTC. As protein: CAWGQAQETQYF.

This clonotype has more than one count but fewer than ten. A much larger clone sits a single nucleotide away, making a read error possible. The chain carries TRBV18 and TRBJ2-5; D is unresolved. This CDR3 is built from 12 residues. V dropped 0 bases and J dropped 11 bases, with 10 bases sitting between them. Per germline, CDR1 KGHSH and CDR2 LQKENI. The CDR3 loop reads CASSPPLNEQYF. The CDR3 DNA follows: TGTGCCAGCTCACCACCGCTCAATGAGCAGTACTTC.

This clonotype was recorded at least ten times. The genes are TRBV15 and TRBJ2-5; D call uncertain. Trimming left V 0 bases short and J 2 bases short, with 4 bases between. Germline CDR1 reads LNHNV; CDR2 reads YYDKDF (reference sequence). The CDR3 is 13 amino acids. CDR3 sequence reads: CATSRDVQETQYF. Here the CDR3 DNA reads TGTGCCACCAGCAGAGATGTACAAGAGACCCAGTACTTC.

The sample holds many counts of this clonotype. V usage is TRBV6-6 and J usage is TRBJ1-2, with 9 nucleotides matching TRBD1. In germline, CDR1 is MNHNY, CDR2 SVGAGI (reference sequence). V shed 7 bases and J 7 bases; nucleotides not matched to a gene: 10. The CDR3 covers 14 residues. The CDR3 nucleotides read TGTGCCAGCACCCAAGGGGGGACAGGGCTTGGCTACACCTTC. Amino acids: CASTQGGTGLGYTF.